This T cell receptor beta chain was recovered during a study of blood T cell repertoires in COVID-19. In the original workflow: The authors estimated nucleated cell counts from reference gene primer amplification. This table comes from immunoSEQ multiplex PCR, and its TCRdb copy is limited to in-frame clones, with some not included. Clone size and the V and J calls come from that table; the DNA yielded D and trimming. The sample includes about 40,000 clones, around nine tenths of them seen just once. The sample was peripheral blood. The TCR sequence derives from a woman in her seventies with acute or convalescent COVID-19.

The CDR3 is CASSPTGAGTDTQYF. In DNA form, the CDR3 reads TGTGCCAGCAGCCCGACAGGGGCAGGGACAGATACGCAGTATTTT. The genes are TRBV7-9 and TRBJ2-3, with TRBD1 matching over 8 bases. CDR1 SEHNR and CDR2 FQNEAQ come from the germline V gene (reference sequence). V shed 5 bases, J shed 3 bases, and the junction held 7 bases outside the gene matches. The CDR3 has 15 amino acids.